This TCR beta chain was retrieved from a study of shared clonotypes between healthy human individuals (dated by TCRdb to the early 2020s). With regard to the full study: A couple of women and a few men aged 18 to 49 years were included in the cohort. To estimate repertoire size and how much clonotypes are shared between individuals, the study performed deep sequencing of blood TCR repertoires from a handful of healthy adults. For each donor, CD4 naive and CD4 memory were each given three plates, CD8 naive was given two plates, and CD8 memory was given one plate. Between about 0.9 and 8.9 billion PBMCs per donor were obtained by leukapheresis. Different laboratories and diverse techniques were used to prepare libraries and sequence TCR repertoires, to increase sequencing depth and limit assay-specific biases.

Using the deep immunoSEQ assay, multiplex PCR amplified TCR CDR3 regions from genomic DNA. Genomic DNA extracted from each cell subset was distributed evenly over all wells of several immunoSEQ 96-well plates, and each plate served as one replicate. Each replicate PCR for sorted subsets received approximately 200 ng genomic DNA, equal to 30,000 or so T cell genomes. Purified libraries were measured with a Qubit 3.0 fluorometer, size-checked on a Bioanalyzer 2100, and measured again with the KAPA Library Quantification kit. Every immunoSEQ 96-well plate was sequenced on a separate single-read 150-cycle Illumina NextSeq 550 flow cell. Concerning the study's data processing: Because the immunoSEQ output included only junctional sequences and no quality scores, the filtering could not be the same as the filtering used for full-length reads. To assign V/J genes and CDR3, sequences were annotated against IMGT germline references using PyIR, a Python wrapper for IgBLAST v1.9. Reads were filtered out if the reads had weak V/J assignments (E-value above 1e-6), no CDR3, stop codons, out-of-frame junctions, or ambiguous translated residues. V3J clonotypes were defined as sequences sharing the same inferred V gene, J gene, and CDR3 amino acid sequence. Percentage overlap between repertoires was computed as shared unique clonotypes divided by the size of the smaller repertoire. RTK rarefaction, the Chao1 estimator, and Recon v2.1 estimates of unobserved clonotypes were used to assess repertoire richness. OLGA was used to compute generation probabilities for all TCRbeta clonotypes that the gDNA method yielded from several donors. The source is immuneACCESS, and TCRdb retained only in-frame sequences with V and J called. Part of the clones is not carried over; for the studies checked, unresolved V genes explain less than half of this, and the remainder is unexplained. The V and J calls and clone size come from that table; D and trimming were worked out from the DNA. Within this sample are under 1,100,000 clones, with about three quarters of them counted one time only. The ten largest clones represent 1.4% to 1.5% of the sample.

The donors were healthy, HIV-negative adults with no recently reported acute infections or vaccinations. Only Caucasian adults living in Nashville, Tennessee, USA were represented among the donors. Magnetic negative selection was used to enrich CD4+ T cells, after which naive cells were positively selected on CD45RA and the negative fraction became the memory subset. Blood was obtained by leukapheresis, after which PBMCs were separated by Ficoll-Histopaque density gradient centrifugation and cryopreserved in liquid nitrogen vapor phase. Purity and quantity of every magnetically sorted T cell population were checked by analytical flow cytometry. From each sorted fraction, genomic DNA was isolated and quantified by UV absorbance on a Nanodrop 2000c. General findings and caveats noted by the study authors: Larger estimated clonotype richness was generally found for naive subsets than for memory subsets. Compared with non-shared clonotypes, the clonotypes found in all four sorted-subset donors had higher generation probabilities. Only blood was sampled, and tissue TCR repertoires likely differ from those in blood. Pairwise subsampling led to the expectation that sequencing depth would affect the degree of clonotype sharing among donors. Rarefaction of sorted-subset datasets indicated incomplete sequencing despite the large sequencing depth. The genetic and exposure-history diversity represented was limited by the small number of donors. Across a few donors, around 5.4% of naive CD4, roughly 3.4% of naive CD8, under 2.5% of memory CD4, and over 0.35% of memory CD8 clonotypes were shared.

On this clone: Its antigen is still unknown. Base qualities were left out, and no much larger clone turns up one base away.

CDR1 and CDR2 were assigned from the germline V gene as SGHRS and YFSETQ. The germline V end is reduced by 4 bases and the J end by 6 bases; junction bases left unmatched: 5. CDR3 length: 13 amino acids, cysteine to phenylalanine. CDR3 DNA is the only sequence kept; it has 39 bases, read in frame from the first base. The source is a man aged 18 to 29 in good health. This sequence uses TRBV5-1 and TRBJ1-2; TRBD1 matches 8 bases in the middle. Sequenced: memory CD4+ T cells sorted from blood. Explained via the paper, the cell subset or site label denotes: CD45RA-negative fraction. The bases are TGCGCCAGCAGCCTGAACAGGGGGGATGGCTACACCTTC. It codes for CASSLNRGDGYTF. Where the CDR3 stops, the reference TRBV5-1 and TRBJ1-2 genes take over; the full variable domain is KAGVTQTPRYLIKTRGQQVTLSCSPISGHRSVSWYQQTPGQGLQFLFEYFSETQRNKGNFPGRFSGRQFSNSRSEMNVSTLELGDSALYLCASSLNRGDGYTFGSGTRLTVV.